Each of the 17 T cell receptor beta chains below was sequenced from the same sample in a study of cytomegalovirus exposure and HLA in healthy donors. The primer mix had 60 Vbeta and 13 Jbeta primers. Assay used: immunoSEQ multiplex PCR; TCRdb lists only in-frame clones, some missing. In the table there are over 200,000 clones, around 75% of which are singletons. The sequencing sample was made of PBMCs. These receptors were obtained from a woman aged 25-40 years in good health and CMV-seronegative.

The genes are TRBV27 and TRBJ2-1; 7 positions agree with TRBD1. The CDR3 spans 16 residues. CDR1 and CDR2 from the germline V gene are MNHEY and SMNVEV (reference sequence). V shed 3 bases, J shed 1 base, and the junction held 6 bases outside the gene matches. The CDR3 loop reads CASSLLFRGSYNEQFF. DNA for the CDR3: TGTGCCAGCAGTTTGCTATTCAGGGGGTCCTACAATGAGCAGTTCTTC.

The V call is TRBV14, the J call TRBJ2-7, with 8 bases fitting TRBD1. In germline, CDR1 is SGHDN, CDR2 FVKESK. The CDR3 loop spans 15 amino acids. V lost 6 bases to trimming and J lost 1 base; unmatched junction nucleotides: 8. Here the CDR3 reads CASRHRDRPSYEQYF. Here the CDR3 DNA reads TGTGCCAGCAGGCACCGGGACAGGCCTTCCTACGAGCAGTACTTC. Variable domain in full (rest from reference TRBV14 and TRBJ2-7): EAGVTQFPSHSVIEKGQTVTLRCDPISGHDNLYWYRRVMGKEIKFLLHFVKESKQDESGMPNNRFLAERTGGTYSTLKVQPAELEDSGVYFCASRHRDRPSYEQYFGPGTRLTVT.

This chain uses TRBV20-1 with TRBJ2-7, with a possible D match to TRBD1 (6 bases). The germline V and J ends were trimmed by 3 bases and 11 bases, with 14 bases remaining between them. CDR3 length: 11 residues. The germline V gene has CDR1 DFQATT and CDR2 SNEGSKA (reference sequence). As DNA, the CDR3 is TGCAGTGCTAGTTTCAGGGGCGCGGAGTACTTC. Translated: CSASFRGAEYF.

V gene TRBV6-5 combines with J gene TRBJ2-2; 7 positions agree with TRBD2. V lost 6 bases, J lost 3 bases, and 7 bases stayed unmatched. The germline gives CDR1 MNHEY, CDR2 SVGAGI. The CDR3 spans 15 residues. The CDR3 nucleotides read TGTGCCAGCAGAGATGCGGGAGTAGACACCGGGGAGCTGTTTTTT. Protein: CASRDAGVDTGELFF.

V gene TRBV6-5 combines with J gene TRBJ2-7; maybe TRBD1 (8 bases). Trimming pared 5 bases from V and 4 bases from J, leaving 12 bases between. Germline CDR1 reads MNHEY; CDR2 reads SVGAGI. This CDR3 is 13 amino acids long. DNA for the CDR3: TGTGCCAGCAGTGAACAGGGGGGGTACGAGCAGTACTTC. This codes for CASSEQGGYEQYF.

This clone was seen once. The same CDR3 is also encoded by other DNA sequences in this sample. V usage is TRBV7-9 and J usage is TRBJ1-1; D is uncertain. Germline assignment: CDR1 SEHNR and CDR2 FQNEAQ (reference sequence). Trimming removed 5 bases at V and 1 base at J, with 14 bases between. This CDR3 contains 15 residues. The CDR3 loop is CASSPPRPANTEAFF. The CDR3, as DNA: TGTGCCAGCAGCCCCCCGCGGCCAGCGAACACTGAAGCTTTCTTT.

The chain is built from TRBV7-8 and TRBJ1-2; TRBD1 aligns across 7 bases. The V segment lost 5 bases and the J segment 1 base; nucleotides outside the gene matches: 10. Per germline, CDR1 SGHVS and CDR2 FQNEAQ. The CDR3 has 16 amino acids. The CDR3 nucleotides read TGTGCCAGCAGCATCGGACAGGTTCCGATTAACTATGGCTACACCTTC. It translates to CASSIGQVPINYGYTF.

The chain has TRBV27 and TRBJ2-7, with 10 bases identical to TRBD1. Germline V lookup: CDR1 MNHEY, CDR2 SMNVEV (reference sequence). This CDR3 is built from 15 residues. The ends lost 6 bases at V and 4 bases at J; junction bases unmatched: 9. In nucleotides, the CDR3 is TGTGCCAGCAGACCTGGGACAGGGGCTCTATACGAGCAGTACTTC. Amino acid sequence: CASRPGTGALYEQYF.

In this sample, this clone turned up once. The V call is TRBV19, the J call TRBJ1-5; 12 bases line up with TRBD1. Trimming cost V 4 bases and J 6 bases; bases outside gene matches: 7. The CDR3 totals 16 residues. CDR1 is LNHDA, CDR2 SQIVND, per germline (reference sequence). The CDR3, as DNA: TGTGCCAGTAGTAGTTGGGGACAGGGGGCAGTTCAGCCCCAGCATTTT. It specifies CASSSWGQGAVQPQHF. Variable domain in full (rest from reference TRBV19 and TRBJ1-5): DGGITQSPKYLFRKEGQNVTLSCEQNLNHDAMYWYRQDPGQGLRLIYYSQIVNDFQKGDIAEGYSVSREKKESFPLTVTSAQKNPTAFYLCASSSWGQGAVQPQHFGDGTRLSIL.

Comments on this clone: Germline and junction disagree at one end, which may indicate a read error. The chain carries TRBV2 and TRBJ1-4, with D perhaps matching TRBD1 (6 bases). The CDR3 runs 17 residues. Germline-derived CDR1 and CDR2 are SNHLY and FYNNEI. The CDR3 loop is CASSEGGTRTTNEKLFF. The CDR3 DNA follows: TGTGCCAGCAGCGAAGGGGGGACTCGAACAACTAATGAAAAACTGTTTTTT.

This chain's CDR3 is CASSTGTTRAPGYTF. The CDR3 coding sequence is TGTGCCAGCAGCACCGGGACAACCAGAGCTCCTGGCTACACCTTC. This rearrangement joins TRBV11-3 to TRBJ1-2; tentatively, D is TRBD1 (6 bases). The CDR3 covers 15 residues. Between the trimmed V and J ends, which lost 5 bases and 7 bases, there was a span of 20 bases. Per germline, CDR1 SGHNT and CDR2 YENEEA.

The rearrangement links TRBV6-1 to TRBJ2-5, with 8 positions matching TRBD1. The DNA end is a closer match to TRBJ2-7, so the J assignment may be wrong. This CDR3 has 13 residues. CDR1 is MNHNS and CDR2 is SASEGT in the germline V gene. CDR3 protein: CASSQGAVHEQYF. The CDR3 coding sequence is TGTGCCAGCAGTCAGGGGGCAGTTCACGAGCAGTACTTC.

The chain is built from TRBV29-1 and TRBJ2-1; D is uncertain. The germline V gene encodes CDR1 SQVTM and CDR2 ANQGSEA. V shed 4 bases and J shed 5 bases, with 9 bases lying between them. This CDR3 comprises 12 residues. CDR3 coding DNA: TGCAGCGTTGGAAACCGGGACAATGAGCAGTTCTTC. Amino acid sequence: CSVGNRDNEQFF.

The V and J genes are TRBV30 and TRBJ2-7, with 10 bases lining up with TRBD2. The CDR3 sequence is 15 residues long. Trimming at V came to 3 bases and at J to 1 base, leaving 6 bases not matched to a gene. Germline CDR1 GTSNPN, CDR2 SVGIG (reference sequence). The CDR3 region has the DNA TGTGCCTGGAGGCGTAGCGGGAGGTCGTCCTACGAGCAGTACTTC. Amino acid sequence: CAWRRSGRSSYEQYF.

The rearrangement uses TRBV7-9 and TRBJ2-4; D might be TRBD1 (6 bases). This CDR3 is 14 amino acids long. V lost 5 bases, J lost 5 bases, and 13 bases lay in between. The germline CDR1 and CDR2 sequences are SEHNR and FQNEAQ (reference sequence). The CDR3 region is CASSPQGEENIQYF. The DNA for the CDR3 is TGTGCCAGCAGCCCACAGGGCGAAGAAAACATTCAGTACTTC.

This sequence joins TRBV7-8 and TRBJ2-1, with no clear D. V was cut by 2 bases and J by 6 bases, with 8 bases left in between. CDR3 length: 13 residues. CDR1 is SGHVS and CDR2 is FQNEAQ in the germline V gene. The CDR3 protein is CASSLLGGNEQFF. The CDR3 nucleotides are TGTGCCAGCAGCTTACTCGGCGGCAATGAGCAGTTCTTC. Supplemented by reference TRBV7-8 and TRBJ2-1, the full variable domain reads GAGVSQSPRYKVAKRGQDVALRCDPISGHVSLFWYQQALGQGPEFLTYFQNEAQLDKSGLPSDRFFAERPEGSVSTLKIQRTQQEDSAVYLCASSLLGGNEQFFGPGTRLTVL.

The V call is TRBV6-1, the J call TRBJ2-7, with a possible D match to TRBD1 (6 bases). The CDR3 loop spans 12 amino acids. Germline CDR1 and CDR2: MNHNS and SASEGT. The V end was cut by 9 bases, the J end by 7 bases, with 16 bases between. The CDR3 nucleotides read TGTGCCAGTCAGGGGTCGGGGTCTGAGCAGTACTTC. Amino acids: CASQGSGSEQYF.